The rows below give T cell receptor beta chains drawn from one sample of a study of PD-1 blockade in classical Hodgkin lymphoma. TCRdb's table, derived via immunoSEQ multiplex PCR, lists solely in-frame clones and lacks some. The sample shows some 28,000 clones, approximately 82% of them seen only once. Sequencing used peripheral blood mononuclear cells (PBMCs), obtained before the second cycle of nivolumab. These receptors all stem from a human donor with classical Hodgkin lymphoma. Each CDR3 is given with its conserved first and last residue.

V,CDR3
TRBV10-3,CAISESRDLYNEQFF
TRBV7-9,CASSLSYRTGEKEKLFF
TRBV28,CASSRLAGVSDTQYF
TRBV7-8,CASSLRGIGDYEQYF
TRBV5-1,CASSLRGELFF
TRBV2,CASRRTGGADTQYF
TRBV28,CASSRTFSYEQYF
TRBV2,CASSEHENTGELFF
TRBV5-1,CASSEGLATGELFF
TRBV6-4,CASRGPNEKLFF
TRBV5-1,CASSLVGRGSPDTQYF
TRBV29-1,CSVPHQTGNYGYTF
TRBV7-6,CASSLVGGRSHYGYTF
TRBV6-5,CASRRSVNSPLHF
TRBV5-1,CASDPGGTRVYNEQFF
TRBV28,CATQRGGAEAFF
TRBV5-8,CASSLDRNYGYTF
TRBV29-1,CSVGWGRWNEKLFF
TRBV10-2,CASSESGGTQYF
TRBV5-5,CASSLSSRVGAFF
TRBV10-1,CASRDSGQRATNEKLFF
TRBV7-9,CASSLGTGGGDEQFF
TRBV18,CASSPGLAGAGETQYF
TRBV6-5,CASSYSSKGSDTQYF
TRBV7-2,CASSFRPTGSYNTGELFF
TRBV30,CAWSKNDGYTF
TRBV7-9,CASSDRPGGTGELFF
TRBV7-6,CASSRGRGTEAFF
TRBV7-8,CASSKGSSDVSYNEQFF
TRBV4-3,CASSHVRAGVTGDTQYF
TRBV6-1,CASSAPGQKFSNQPQHF
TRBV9,CASSVDGTIGTGELFF
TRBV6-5,CASSYSKHNEQFF
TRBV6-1,CASSGTSYEQYF
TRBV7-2,CASSLGEGRAGELFF
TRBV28,CASSRPERWAGRGGETQYF
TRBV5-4,CASSLGQANTEAFF
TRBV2,CASSDPGRGGELFF
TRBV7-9,CASSLDSADTQYF
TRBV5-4,CASSPGTSNYEQYF
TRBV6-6,CASSLTGGRNTGELFF
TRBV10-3,CAISEPGLAAYEQYF
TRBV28,CASSISRWGSSSYEQYF
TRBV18,CASSPSRAYYNEQFF
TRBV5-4,CASSQDVGTYNEQFF
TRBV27,CASRTGRGKLFF
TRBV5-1,CASSPGTKNSPLHF
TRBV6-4,CASWTSGPTNTGELFF
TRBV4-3,CASSQALMGSVGTQYF
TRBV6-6,CASSSVQGQLYGYTF
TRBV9,CASSVASDRVADTQYF
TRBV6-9,CASSYSGMQYF
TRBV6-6,CASSFRDNEKLFF
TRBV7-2,CASSSSQGDNEKLFF
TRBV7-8,CASSNPRQGSGTGELFF
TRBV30,CAWAGGQRNQPQHF
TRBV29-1,CSVGRGARETQYF
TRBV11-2,CASSHSGSTTTQYF